This T cell receptor (beta chain) was captured by sequencing in a study of long-term antiretroviral therapy in people with HIV. immunoSEQ v3.0 was run at survey level. The repertoire was sequenced with immunoSEQ multiplex PCR; TCRdb's copy has only in-frame clones and lacks some. The sample has around 40,000 clones, 70% to 90% seen once. Germline V gives CDR1 SGDLS, CDR2 YYNGEE. This CDR3 comprises 16 residues. Trimming shortened V by 2 bases and J by 0 bases, and 12 bases separated the two germline ends. V is TRBV9 and J is TRBJ2-1; a possible D gene is TRBD1 (6 bases). This receptor was taken from a man aged 18 to 29 with HIV. The sequences come from unsorted PBMCs, collected 2.2 years after starting antiretroviral therapy. CDR3 sequence reads: CASSVNRVYSYNEQFF. DNA of the CDR3: TGTGCCAGCAGCGTCAACAGGGTTTACTCCTACAATGAGCAGTTCTTC.